The present T cell receptor beta chain was sequenced within a study of CD8 T cells in Susac syndrome. This clonotype was seen just once. Reverse transcription used about 0.5 to 1 ug RNA and random hexamers. The immunoSEQ assay covered 54 Vbeta and 13 Jbeta segments for CDR3. A single record per CDR3 protein comes from TCRdb applying MiXCR to the immunoSEQ multiplex PCR reads. The table lists about 280,000 distinct CDR3 sequences, 80% to 90% of them singletons, with about 0.11% in the top ten. CDR1 is MNHEY and CDR2 is SMNVEV in the germline V gene (reference sequence). Trimming pared 7 bases from V and 3 bases from J, leaving 15 bases between. The CDR3 loop spans 14 amino acids. Sequencing of TCR beta was performed on blood CD8+ and CD4+ T cells. CD8+ and CD4+ T cells were negatively isolated; TEMRA cells were FACS-enriched.

The rearrangement joins TRBV27 to TRBJ1-1; D ambiguous. This receptor was taken from a human donor with multiple sclerosis. Material for sequencing was CD8+ T cells from PBMCs. CDR3: CASKDPDLYTEAFF. The CDR3 DNA follows: TGTGCCAGCAAGGACCCGGACTTATACACTGAAGCTTTCTTT.